This record looks at one T cell receptor beta chain sequence and its context. This sample was included in a study of blood T cell repertoires in COVID-19. As for the study in general: Both acute and convalescent COVID-19 samples were obtained from the United States, Italy and Spain. Nucleic acid was either cDNA or gDNA, and it came from T cells, B-cell-depleted T cells, or PBMCs.

In the authors' workflow: Estimates of nucleated cell counts were drawn from the amplification of reference gene primers. The repertoire was sequenced with immunoSEQ multiplex PCR; TCRdb's copy has only in-frame clones and lacks some. V and J calls plus clone size are reproduced from that table; the DNA served to infer D and trimming. Of 130,000 to 150,000 clones detected, around 90% appear once; the ten largest clones hold approximately 1.8%. The germline V gene encodes CDR1 SGHRS and CDR2 YFSETQ. The V gene end was trimmed by 1 base and the J gene end by 1 base; junction bases not matched to a gene: 3. The CDR3 runs 15 residues.

V is TRBV5-1 and J is TRBJ2-5, with 8 bases that match TRBD2. The source is a man aged 65 to 85 with acute or convalescent COVID-19. Sequenced: peripheral blood. CDR3 sequence (DNA): TGCGCCAGCAGCTTGACTAGCGGTTTCCAAGAGACCCAGTACTTC. This translates into CASSLTSGFQETQYF.